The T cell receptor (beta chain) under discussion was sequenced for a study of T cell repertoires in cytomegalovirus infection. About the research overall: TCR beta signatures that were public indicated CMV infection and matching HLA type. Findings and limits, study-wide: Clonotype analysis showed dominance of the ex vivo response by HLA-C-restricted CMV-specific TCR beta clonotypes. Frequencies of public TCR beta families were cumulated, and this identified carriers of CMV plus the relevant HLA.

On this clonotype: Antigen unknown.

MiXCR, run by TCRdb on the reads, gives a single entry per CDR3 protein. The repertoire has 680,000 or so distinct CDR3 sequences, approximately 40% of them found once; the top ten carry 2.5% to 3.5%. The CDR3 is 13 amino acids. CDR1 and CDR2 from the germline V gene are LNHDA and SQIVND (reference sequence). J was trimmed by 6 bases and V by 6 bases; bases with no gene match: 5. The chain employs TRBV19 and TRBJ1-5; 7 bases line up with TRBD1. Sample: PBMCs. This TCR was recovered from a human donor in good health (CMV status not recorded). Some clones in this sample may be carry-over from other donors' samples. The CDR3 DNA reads TGTGCCAGTAGCGGACAGGCGGGTCAGCCCCAGCATTTT. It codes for CASSGQAGQPQHF.